The T cell receptor beta chain described here comes from a study of CD8 T cells in ankylosing spondylitis. Overall study findings and caveats: Reported data indicate significant enrichment of disease-linked clones within matched ankylosing spondylitis synovial fluid. Disease-linked clones displayed a CD8+ phenotype and appeared relatively rarely in peripheral blood. Seemingly characteristic of ankylosing spondylitis blood was a TCR beta motif consisting of under ten highly homologous variants.

A single count supports this clonotype. The antigen is unknown. The authors made TCR beta libraries by quantitative 5'-RACE with molecular barcodes. From the 5' RACE reads, TCRdb called clonotypes with MiXCR, one entry per CDR3 protein. The sample has 400,000 or so distinct CDR3 sequences; 25% to 30% are singletons. The sample consisted of blood, either unsorted or a sorted T cell fraction (not recorded which). This TCR derives from a male donor with ankylosing spondylitis.

DNA for the CDR3: TGTGCCAGCTCACCACCGTCGGGTCATTACTACGAGCAGTACTTC. Encoded protein: CASSPPSGHYYEQYF. The chain recombines TRBV18 with TRBJ2-7, with unresolved D. The CDR3 length is 15 residues. Deletions cut 0 bases from V and 3 bases from J, with 12 bases between. In germline, CDR1 is KGHSH, CDR2 LQKENI.